This T cell receptor (beta chain) emerged from a study of shared clonotypes between healthy human individuals. In the study overall: Per donor, CD8 memory used one plate, CD8 naive used two, CD4 memory used three and CD4 naive used three.

Division of CD4+ cells produced a CD45RA+ naive subset and a CD45RA-negative memory subset. Comments on this clone: The target antigen is unknown.

Study results and limitations: Researchers sampled only blood; tissue repertoires likely differ. Rarefaction revealed incomplete sorted-subset sequencing despite large depth.

With 5 bases removed from V and 3 bases from J, the gap between germline ends came to 13 bases. Per germline, CDR1 SGHNT and CDR2 YENEEA. The CDR3 is 15 amino acids. The data were produced by immunoSEQ multiplex PCR, yet TCRdb's version contains in-frame clones alone and is incomplete. This repertoire shows 2.5 million or so clones, roughly 92% found once; its top ten account for about 0.13%. The chain carries TRBV11-3 and TRBJ2-2; D possibly corresponds to TRBD1 (5 bases). Material for sequencing was naive CD4+ T cells sorted from blood. Described subset: CD45RA+ positively selected. The sequence came from a man in his late teens or twenties in good health. CDR3 amino acids: CASSPGRGDTGELFF. The CDR3 bases are TGTGCCAGCAGCCCCGGTAGGGGTGACACCGGGGAGCTGTTTTTT.